This T cell receptor beta chain stems from a study of blood T cell repertoires in COVID-19. Across the study: The study drew acute and convalescent COVID-19 samples from the United States, Italy and Spain.

The CDR3 length is 14 residues. Germline-derived CDR1 and CDR2 are KGHSH and LQKENI. The V gene lost 2 bases and the J gene lost 13 bases, with 17 bases spanning the gap. In its sample, this clone was seen once. Sequencing used immunoSEQ multiplex PCR; TCRdb keeps in-frame clones, though not all of them. This table has approximately 220,000 clones, 84% appearing once. Sequencing input: peripheral blood. The sequence was collected from a woman in her fifties or sixties who had recovered from COVID-19. The chain combines TRBV18 with TRBJ1-4; D unclear. The CDR3 protein is CASSPNSDPEGLFF. CDR3 in DNA: TGTGCCAGCTCACCAAATTCCGACCCTGAGGGACTGTTTTTT.